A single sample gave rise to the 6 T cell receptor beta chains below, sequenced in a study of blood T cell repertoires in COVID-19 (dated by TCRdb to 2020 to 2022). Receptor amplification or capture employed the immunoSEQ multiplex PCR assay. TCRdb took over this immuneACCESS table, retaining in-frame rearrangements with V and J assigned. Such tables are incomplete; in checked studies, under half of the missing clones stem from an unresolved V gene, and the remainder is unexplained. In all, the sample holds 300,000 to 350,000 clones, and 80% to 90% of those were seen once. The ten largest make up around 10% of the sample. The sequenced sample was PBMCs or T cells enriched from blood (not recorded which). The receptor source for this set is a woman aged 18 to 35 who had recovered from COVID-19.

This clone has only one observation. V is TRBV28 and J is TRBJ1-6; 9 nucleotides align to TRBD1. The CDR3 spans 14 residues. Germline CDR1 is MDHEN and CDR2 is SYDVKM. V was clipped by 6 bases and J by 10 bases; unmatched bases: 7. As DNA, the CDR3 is TGTGCCAGCAGCCTTGGGACAGGGAGGTCACCCCTCCACTTT. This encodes CASSLGTGRSPLHF.

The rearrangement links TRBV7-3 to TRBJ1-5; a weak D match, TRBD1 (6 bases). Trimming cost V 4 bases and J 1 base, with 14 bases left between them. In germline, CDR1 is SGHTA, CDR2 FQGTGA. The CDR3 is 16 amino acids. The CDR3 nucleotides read TGTGCCAGCAGCTACGGGACAAGTAAAAGCAATCAGCCCCAGCATTTT. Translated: CASSYGTSKSNQPQHF.

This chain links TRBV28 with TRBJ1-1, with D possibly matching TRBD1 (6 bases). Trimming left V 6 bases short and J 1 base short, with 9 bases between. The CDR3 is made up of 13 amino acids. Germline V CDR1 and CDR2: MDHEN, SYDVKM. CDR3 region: CASRWTENTEAFF. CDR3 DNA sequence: TGTGCCAGCAGGTGGACAGAGAACACTGAAGCTTTCTTT.

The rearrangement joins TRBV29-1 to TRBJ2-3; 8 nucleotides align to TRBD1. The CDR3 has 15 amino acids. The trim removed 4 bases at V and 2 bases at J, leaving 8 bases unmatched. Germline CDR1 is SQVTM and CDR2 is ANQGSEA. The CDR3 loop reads CSVGETGGVTDTQYF. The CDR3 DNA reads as TGCAGCGTTGGGGAAACAGGGGGAGTCACAGATACGCAGTATTTT.

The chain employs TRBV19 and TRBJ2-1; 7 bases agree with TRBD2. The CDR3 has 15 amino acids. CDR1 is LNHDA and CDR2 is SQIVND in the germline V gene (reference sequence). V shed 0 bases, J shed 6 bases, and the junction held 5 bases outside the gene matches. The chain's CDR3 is CASSIDPAGTNEQFF. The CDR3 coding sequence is TGTGCCAGTAGTATAGATCCAGCGGGGACCAATGAGCAGTTCTTC.

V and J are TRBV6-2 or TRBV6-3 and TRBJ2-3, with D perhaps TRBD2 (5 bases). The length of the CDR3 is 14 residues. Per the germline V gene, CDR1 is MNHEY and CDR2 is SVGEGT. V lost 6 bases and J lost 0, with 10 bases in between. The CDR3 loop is CASSLDSSTDTQYF. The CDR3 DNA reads TGTGCCAGCAGCCTGGACTCGAGCACAGATACGCAGTATTTT.